These T cell receptor beta chains were read from a single sample in a study of control samples from healthy donors and cancer patients. TCRdb keeps only in-frame clones here, not all; method: immunoSEQ multiplex PCR. The sample contains more than 85,000 clones, 90% of which appear only once. Sequencing was performed on blood. The receptors originated from a human donor in good health. The donor label of this sample is uncertain. The CDR3 runs from the conserved cysteine through the conserved F or W. Fields, in order: J gene, V gene, clone size, D gene, CDR3 length, CDR3 DNA, CDR3 protein. D genes are given only for firm matches. Part of the rows lack a size; the others show once, few, many or a class for expanded clones.

TRBJ1-2 TRBV30 NA TRBD1 11 TGTGCCCTGGGACAGGGCGGTGGCTACACCTTC CALGQGGGYTF
TRBJ2-7 TRBV5-5 many TRBD1 15 TGTGCCAGCAGCTACGCCGGGACAGGGTTCTACGAGCAGTACTTC CASSYAGTGFYEQYF
TRBJ1-3 TRBV25-1 NA NA 13 TGTGCCAGCAGTGGCTGGATCGGAAACACCATATATTTT CASSGWIGNTIYF
TRBJ2-3 TRBV2 once NA 15 TGTGCCAGCAGTGTTGAAGGGGGAGCCACAGATACGCAGTATTTT CASSVEGGATDTQYF
TRBJ1-1 TRBV27 NA TRBD1 12 TGTGCCAGCAGTTCGGGGACAGACGAAGCTTTCTTT CASSSGTDEAFF
TRBJ1-3 TRBV22-1 NA NA 15 TGTCCTGGGAGCCCCCGGGGGGTCTCCGGAAACACCATATATTTT CPGSPRGVSGNTIYF
TRBJ1-2 TRBV4-3 NA TRBD1 17 TGCGCCAGCAGCCAAGGGACAGGGGGGAGAGCTAACTATGGCTACACCTTC CASSQGTGGRANYGYTF
TRBJ1-6 TRBV6-5 NA NA 14 TGTGCCAGCAGGTTGACACATGGAGAATCACCCCTCCACTTT CASRLTHGESPLHF
TRBJ1-2 TRBV9 NA TRBD1 17 TGTGCCAGCATTAACGGTAGGGGGCCCTCTCGAGACTATGGCTACACCTTC CASINGRGPSRDYGYTF
TRBJ1-5 TRBV2 NA TRBD1 15 TGTGCCAGCAGTGAGGGACAGGGCGGAGGTCAGCCCCAGCATTTT CASSEGQGGGQPQHF
TRBJ2-3 TRBV5-1 NA TRBD2 17 TGCGCCAGCAGCTTAGGCCGGGCGGGGGAGAGCACAGATACGCAGTATTTT CASSLGRAGESTDTQYF
TRBJ2-1 TRBV10-3 NA NA 13 TGTGCCATCAGTGATAGGGCCGAGAATGAGCAGTTCTTC CAISDRAENEQFF
TRBJ1-2 TRBV6-4 NA NA 14 TGTGCCAGCAGTGACGGCGGGACGGGTAATGGCTACACCTTC CASSDGGTGNGYTF
TRBJ1-2 TRBV10-2 NA NA 14 TGCGCCAGCAGGTCCCCTAAAGATAACTATGGCTACACCTTC CASRSPKDNYGYTF
TRBJ1-4 TRBV3-1/TRBV3-2 NA NA 15 TGTGCCAGCAGCCAAACTAGGGGGGCCAATGAAAAACTGTTTTTT CASSQTRGANEKLFF
TRBJ2-7 TRBV14 NA NA 15 TGTGCCAGCAGCCAAGGGAAGGGACGGATCCACGAGCAGTACTTC CASSQGKGRIHEQYF
TRBJ1-2 TRBV6-5 NA TRBD1 13 TGTGCCAGCAGTTACTGGCAGGGGGAAGGCTACACCTTC CASSYWQGEGYTF
TRBJ2-6 TRBV25-1 once NA 14 TGTGCCAGCAGTGGCGGGCACGGGACCAACGTCCTGACTTTC CASSGGHGTNVLTF
TRBJ2-1 TRBV6-5 NA TRBD2 14 TGTGCCAGCACCACGGGGGGGTCCTACAATGAGCAGTTCTTC CASTTGGSYNEQFF
TRBJ2-5 TRBV5-1 few NA 14 TGCGCCAGCACTGCATGGACAGAGCAAGAGACCCAGTACTTC CASTAWTEQETQYF
TRBJ1-1 TRBV20-1 NA TRBD1 11 TGCAGTGCTAGAGATTCGGACAGGGCCAACTTT CSARDSDRANF
TRBJ1-1 TRBV11-2 NA NA 14 TGTGCCAGCAGCTTAGTTCGAGGGTTCACTGAAGCTTTCTTT CASSLVRGFTEAFF
TRBJ1-1 TRBV7-2 NA TRBD1 14 TGTGCCAGCAGCTTTGACAGGGGGGACACTGAAGCTTTCTTT CASSFDRGDTEAFF
TRBJ1-1 TRBV9 NA NA 15 TGTGCCAGCAGCGTAGTCTCAGGGAGGGACACTGAAGCTTTCTTT CASSVVSGRDTEAFF
TRBJ1-1 TRBV7-2 once NA 12 TGTGCCAGCAGCTTGGGTTTCCGGGAAGCTTTCTTT CASSLGFREAFF
TRBJ1-5 TRBV19 NA TRBD1 15 TGTGCCAGTAGTATGGGACAGGGGGCTGAACAGCCCCAGCATTTT CASSMGQGAEQPQHF
TRBJ2-7 TRBV28 NA NA 13 TGTGCCAGCAGCTCCTCGGACGGTAGAAAGCAGTACTTC CASSSSDGRKQYF
TRBJ1-1 TRBV30 NA NA 10 TGTGCCTGGATTGCGGGCAAAGCTTTCTTT CAWIAGKAFF
TRBJ2-2 TRBV18 once NA 15 TGTGCCAGCTCACCTTCCGAGACCATCCCGGCAAAGCTGTTTTTT CASSPSETIPAKLFF
TRBJ1-5 TRBV4-1 few TRBD1 15 TGCGCCAGCAGCCAACCGACAGGGGGCAATCAGCCCCAGCATTTT CASSQPTGGNQPQHF
TRBJ2-1 TRBV3-1/TRBV3-2 NA TRBD1 16 TGTGCCAGCAGCCAAGTAGGGCAGGGGGTCGGCAATGAGCAGTTCTTC CASSQVGQGVGNEQFF
TRBJ2-1 TRBV7-9 NA TRBD2 15 TGTGCCAGCAGCTTAGCAGGAGCGGGGGCCAATGAGCAGTTCTTC CASSLAGAGANEQFF
TRBJ1-5 TRBV24-1 NA TRBD1 16 TGTGCCACCAGTGATCCCGGGACAGGGGGGACAGAGCCCCAGCATTTT CATSDPGTGGTEPQHF
TRBJ1-1 TRBV18 NA NA 14 TGTGCCAGCTCATCCGGGACAAGGGGCACTGAAGCTTTCTTT CASSSGTRGTEAFF
TRBJ1-1 TRBV13 NA TRBD1 13 TGTGCCAGCAGTAGGGGGCCCGGCACTGAAGCTTTCTTT CASSRGPGTEAFF
TRBJ2-3 TRBV20-1 NA NA 13 TGCAGTGCTAGTGCGGCTAGCACAGATACGCAGTATTTT CSASAASTDTQYF
TRBJ1-4 TRBV6-6 NA TRBD1 14 TGTGCCAGCAGTTCATTCGAGGACAGGGAAAAACTGTTTTTT CASSSFEDREKLFF
TRBJ2-1 TRBV11-2 NA TRBD1 13 TGTGCCAGCAGCTTAGCAGGGGGCAATGAGCAGTTCTTC CASSLAGGNEQFF
TRBJ2-1 TRBV2 NA TRBD2 15 TGTGCCAGCAGTGAAACTAGCGGGGGGCTCAATGAGCAGTTCTTC CASSETSGGLNEQFF
TRBJ1-4 TRBV28 NA TRBD1 14 TGTGCCAGCAAAGGGGGCGGGGCGAGGGAAAAACTGTTTTTT CASKGGGAREKLFF